The 32 T cell receptor beta chains listed next were all sequenced from one sample in a study of T cell responses to AZD1222 COVID-19 vaccine (dated by TCRdb to the early 2020s). Libraries came from the immunoSEQ multiplex PCR assay. TCRdb re-hosts the immuneACCESS table, in-frame sequences only. Its copies lack some clones; in the studies checked, an unresolved V gene accounts for under half of them, and the cause for the rest is not known. This sample lists 200,000 to 300,000 clones; over 90% were detected once. Less than 0.6% of the sample goes to the ten largest clones. Interpreted using the paper, the time point label stands for: baseline before first vaccination. The sample here was peripheral blood, taken on day 0 of AZD1222 vaccination. Receptor source: an adult in good health.

The V gene is TRBV28, the J gene TRBJ1-1, with a weak D call TRBD1 (6 bases). The V gene lost 8 bases and the J gene lost 7 bases, with 14 bases spanning the gap. Germline V CDR1 and CDR2: MDHEN, SYDVKM. The CDR3 spans 12 residues. The CDR3 DNA reads TGTGCCAGCTCTACAGGGTGGATTGAAGCTTTCTTT. Translated: CASSTGWIEAFF.

This chain uses TRBV3-1 (or the pseudogene TRBV3-2) with TRBJ1-1; 7 bases fit TRBD1. Germline assignment: CDR1 LGHDT and CDR2 YNNKEL (reference sequence). With V trimmed by 1 base and J by 12 bases, 5 bases remained unmatched. CDR3 length equals 12 residues. CDR3 sequence (DNA): TGTGCCAGCAGCCAAGGGGACAGTCCGACTTTCTTT. It is translated as CASSQGDSPTFF.

The chain couples TRBV2 to TRBJ2-5; 11 bases match TRBD1. The trim removed 5 bases at V and 5 bases at J, leaving 7 bases unmatched. Germline loops: CDR1 SNHLY, CDR2 FYNNEI. The CDR3 spans 15 residues. In nucleotides, the CDR3 is TGTGCCAGCAGTAACTCCGGGACAGGGGGGGAGACCCAGTACTTC. Translated: CASSNSGTGGETQYF.

The chain has TRBV19 and TRBJ1-5, with a possible D match to TRBD1 (5 bases). V was trimmed by 4 bases and J by 0 bases, leaving 10 bases between them. Germline assignment: CDR1 LNHDA and CDR2 SQIVND (reference sequence). This CDR3 has 15 residues. CDR3 residues: CASSKGYSSNQPQHF. CDR3 DNA sequence: TGTGCCAGTAGTAAGGGGTACTCTAGCAATCAGCCCCAGCATTTT.

The chain joins TRBV5-4 to TRBJ2-7; a possible D gene is TRBD2 (5 bases). The germline V and J ends were trimmed by 0 bases and 3 bases, with 7 bases remaining between them. The CDR3 spans 13 residues. Per the germline V gene, CDR1 is SGHNT and CDR2 is YYREEE (reference sequence). The CDR3 loop is CASSLGRVYEQYF. The CDR3 nucleotides read TGTGCCAGCAGCTTGGGGCGGGTCTACGAGCAGTACTTC. Complete variable domain (other parts from reference TRBV5-4 and TRBJ2-7): ETGVTQSPTHLIKTRGQQVTLRCSSQSGHNTVSWYQQALGQGPQFIFQYYREEENGRGNFPPRFSGLQFPNYSSELNVNALELDDSALYLCASSLGRVYEQYFGPGTRLTVT.

This chain links TRBV2 with TRBJ1-6, with D perhaps matching TRBD1 (6 bases). V shed 5 bases and J shed 3 bases, with 17 bases lying between them. The germline V gene encodes CDR1 SNHLY and CDR2 FYNNEI. The CDR3 loop spans 17 amino acids. CDR3 sequence: CASSREGGRLYNSPLHF. The CDR3 nucleotides are TGTGCCAGCAGTCGAGAGGGGGGAAGGCTCTATAATTCACCCCTCCACTTT. The whole variable domain, filled in from reference TRBV2 and TRBJ1-6, reads EPEVTQTPSHQVTQMGQEVILRCVPISNHLYFYWYRQILGQKVEFLVSFYNNEISEKSEIFDDQFSVERPDGSNFTLKIRSTKLEDSAMYFCASSREGGRLYNSPLHFGNGTRLTVT.

The chain has TRBV12-5 and TRBJ2-5; D is possibly TRBD2 (7 bases). V lost 7 bases, J lost 2 bases, and 20 bases lay in between. Germline V lookup: CDR1 LGHNT, CDR2 FRNRAP. CDR3 length: 16 residues. The CDR3: CASVTWGRGLQETQYF. The CDR3 DNA reads TGTGCTAGTGTCACGTGGGGGAGGGGGTTACAAGAGACCCAGTACTTC.

The chain links TRBV6-5 to TRBJ2-5, with unresolved D. The CDR3 contains 11 residues. Germline V gene data show CDR1 as MNHEY and CDR2 as SVGAGI. Trimming pared 7 bases from V and 5 bases from J, leaving 8 bases between. The CDR3 bases are TGTGCCAGCACTGGGTTGGAGACCCAGTACTTC. Its translation is CASTGLETQYF.

V and J are TRBV2 and TRBJ1-6; D call uncertain. Trimming pared 8 bases from V and 0 bases from J, leaving 11 bases between. The germline V gene has CDR1 SNHLY and CDR2 FYNNEI. CDR3 length equals 15 residues. The CDR3 DNA is TGTGCCAGCCGTCAAGAGAGCTCCTATAATTCACCCCTCCACTTT. Translated, it gives CASRQESSYNSPLHF.

CDR3 region: CASSLRQSENEQFF. The CDR3 nucleotides read TGTGCCAGCAGCCTCAGGCAAAGTGAGAATGAGCAGTTCTTC. The chain recombines TRBV3-1 (or the pseudogene TRBV3-2) with TRBJ2-1; no reliable D call. This CDR3 contains 14 residues. The V end was cut by 4 bases, the J end by 7 bases, with 14 bases between. Germline loops: CDR1 LGHDT, CDR2 YNNKEL (reference sequence).

The DNA of the CDR3 is TGTGCCACCAGCAGATCCGAAGCCTATGGCTACACCTTC. Its protein product is CATSRSEAYGYTF. The chain links TRBV15 to TRBJ1-2, with D unresolved. Germline CDR1 and CDR2: LNHNV and YYDKDF (reference sequence). Trimming pared 2 bases from V and 4 bases from J, leaving 8 bases between. This CDR3 comprises 13 residues.

This clone was found once. The chain employs TRBV4-3 and TRBJ2-1; 7 bases align to TRBD2. V was pared by 3 bases and J by 10 bases, with 12 bases of the junction left unmatched. The CDR3 runs to 15 residues. The germline V gene has CDR1 LGHNA and CDR2 YSLEER. CDR3 in DNA: TGCGCCAGCAGCCAGGGCTTAGGGAGGGCCCGGGAGCAGTTCTTC. Amino acids: CASSQGLGRAREQFF.

The V gene is TRBV11-3, the J gene TRBJ2-7; TRBD2 is a possible D gene (5 bases). The V end was cut by 4 bases, the J end by 6 bases, with 13 bases between. The germline gives CDR1 SGHNT, CDR2 YENEEA. The CDR3 is 13 amino acids. The CDR3 sequence is CASSSRRGGEQYF. CDR3 coding DNA: TGTGCCAGCAGCTCTCGCCGCGGAGGCGAGCAGTACTTC.

The chain combines TRBV28 with TRBJ2-7; maybe TRBD1 (5 bases). V lost 7 bases to trimming and J lost 6 bases, with 10 bases between them. CDR1 MDHEN and CDR2 SYDVKM come from the germline V gene. The CDR3 is made up of 11 amino acids. CDR3 loop: CASTLGAEQYF. CDR3 in DNA: TGTGCCAGCACCCTTGGGGCCGAGCAGTACTTC.

V usage is TRBV5-1 and J usage is TRBJ2-1; 8 bases align to TRBD2. J lost 6 bases, V lost 7 bases, and 12 bases had no gene match. The length of the CDR3 is 15 residues. Germline V CDR1 and CDR2: SGHRS, YFSETQ. The CDR3 coding sequence is TGCGCCAGCGGCGCAAGCGGGAGTAGGGGCAATGAGCAGTTCTTC. Translated, it gives CASGASGSRGNEQFF.

The chain is built from TRBV28 and TRBJ2-7; 12 positions agree with TRBD1. Losses at the gene ends were 6 bases for V and 7 bases for J; bases not matched to a gene: 7. CDR1 is MDHEN and CDR2 is SYDVKM in the germline V gene. This CDR3 spans 14 amino acids. The CDR3 sequence: CASRGTGGSKEQYF. CDR3 sequence (DNA): TGTGCCAGCAGGGGGACAGGGGGCTCTAAAGAGCAGTACTTC.

For this clone: Other DNA sequences in this specimen translate into the identical CDR3. This chain joins TRBV18 and TRBJ2-5; D uncertain. The V end lost 3 bases, the J end lost 2 bases, and 4 bases lay between the germline ends. CDR1 is KGHSH, CDR2 LQKENI, per germline. The CDR3 length is 12 residues. In nucleotides, the CDR3 is TGTGCCAGCTCACCCTCACAAGAGACCCAGTACTTC. Amino acids: CASSPSQETQYF.

The chain recombines TRBV11-2 with TRBJ2-3; 8 bases fit TRBD2. Germline CDR1 SGHAT, CDR2 FQNNGV. V trimming: 4 bases; J trimming: 0 bases; junction bases outside the gene matches: 6. CDR3 length: 16 amino acids. DNA of the CDR3: TGTGCCAGCAGCTCAATAGCGGGACCAAGCACAGATACGCAGTATTTT. This codes for CASSSIAGPSTDTQYF.

V and J are TRBV3-1 (or the pseudogene TRBV3-2) and TRBJ1-4; 10 positions agree with TRBD1. V gave up 2 bases and J gave up 8 bases; unmatched junction bases: 2. Per germline, CDR1 LGHDT and CDR2 YNNKEL (reference sequence). This CDR3 region has 14 residues. CDR3 loop: CASSQRDRGEKLFF. CDR3 bases: TGTGCCAGCAGCCAAAGGGACAGGGGAGAAAAACTGTTTTTT.

The count of this clone is one. This chain uses TRBV29-1 with TRBJ2-5, with 8 bases matching TRBD2. Trimming removed 3 bases from V and 5 bases from J; junction bases left unmatched: 11. This CDR3 contains 15 residues. The V gene's germline CDR1 is SQVTM and CDR2 ANQGSEA. The CDR3: CSVDGGGGLGETQYF. For the CDR3, the DNA is TGCAGCGTTGACGGCGGCGGGGGGCTCGGGGAGACCCAGTACTTC. Using reference TRBV29-1 and TRBJ2-5 for the parts outside the CDR3, the full variable domain is SAVISQKPSRDICQRGTSLTIQCQVDSQVTMMFWYRQQPGQSLTLIATANQGSEATYESGFVIDKFPISRPNLTFSTLTVSNMSPEDSSIYLCSVDGGGGLGETQYFGPGTRLLVL.

This chain connects TRBV6-6 to TRBJ2-7; D might be TRBD1 (5 bases). CDR3 length: 13 residues. V lost 2 bases, J lost 2 bases, and 7 bases lay in between. Germline assignment: CDR1 MNHNY and CDR2 SVGAGI (reference sequence). In DNA, the CDR3 is TGTGCCAGCAGTTACGGACAAACCTACGAGCAGTACTTC. This encodes CASSYGQTYEQYF.

This clone has only a few counts. This rearrangement joins TRBV28 to TRBJ2-7, with D tentatively TRBD1 (5 bases). The CDR3 totals 16 residues. V lost 5 bases, J lost 0 bases, and 17 bases lay in between. The V gene's germline CDR1 is MDHEN and CDR2 SYDVKM. The CDR3 is CASSIDSLDGSYEQYF. In DNA form, the CDR3 reads TGTGCCAGCAGTATAGACAGTCTGGACGGCTCCTACGAGCAGTACTTC.

This chain uses TRBV15 with TRBJ1-6; D perhaps matches TRBD1 (5 bases). The V end lost 5 bases, the J end lost 9 bases, and 14 bases lay between the germline ends. Germline lookup yields CDR1 LNHNV and CDR2 YYDKDF (reference sequence). The CDR3 is made up of 14 amino acids. CDR3 coding DNA: TGTGCCACCAGCCAGGAGGGGTGGGGTTCACCCCTCCACTTT. Translating gives CATSQEGWGSPLHF.

The chain links TRBV9 to TRBJ2-1, with 10 nucleotides matching TRBD2. With V trimmed by 0 bases and J by 6 bases, 3 bases remained unmatched. The CDR3 length is 15 residues. Germline loops: CDR1 SGDLS, CDR2 YYNGEE. In DNA form, the CDR3 reads TGTGCCAGCAGCGTAGAGCGGGAGGGAGCCAATGAGCAGTTCTTC. This encodes CASSVEREGANEQFF.

The chain couples TRBV24-1 to TRBJ2-1; 14 bases match TRBD2. From germline, CDR1 is KGHDR and CDR2 SFDVKD. Trimming cost V 6 bases and J 8 bases; bases outside gene matches: 2. This CDR3 has 14 amino acids. DNA of the CDR3: TGTGCCACCAGTAAGACTAGCGGGAGGGATGAGCAGTTCTTC. It encodes CATSKTSGRDEQFF.

The V and J genes are TRBV2 and TRBJ2-6, with TRBD1 matching over 11 bases. Trimming removed 6 bases from V and 4 bases from J; junction bases left unmatched: 8. The CDR3 sequence is 17 residues long. The germline CDR1 and CDR2 sequences are SNHLY and FYNNEI. CDR3 nucleotide sequence: TGTGCCAGCAGCACCGGGGACAGGGGGGCCGGGGCCAACGTCCTGACTTTC. Translation: CASSTGDRGAGANVLTF. Filled out from reference TRBV2 and TRBJ2-6, the complete variable domain reads EPEVTQTPSHQVTQMGQEVILRCVPISNHLYFYWYRQILGQKVEFLVSFYNNEISEKSEIFDDQFSVERPDGSNFTLKIRSTKLEDSAMYFCASSTGDRGAGANVLTFGAGSRLTVL.

The CDR3 nucleotides read TGTGCCAGCAGAGGGGCTAATTACAATGAGCAGTTCTTC. It specifies CASRGANYNEQFF. The chain couples TRBV5-4 to TRBJ2-1, with a possible D match to TRBD1 (5 bases). Germline values: CDR1 SGHNT, CDR2 YYREEE (reference sequence). This CDR3 is 13 amino acids long. Trimming pared 5 bases from V and 4 bases from J, leaving 10 bases between.

J is TRBJ2-3 and V is TRBV5-6; D might be TRBD2 (6 bases). V gave up 2 bases and J gave up 7 bases, with 17 bases separating them. CDR3 length equals 15 residues. The germline CDR1 and CDR2 sequences are SGHDT and YYEEEE. CDR3 sequence: CASSFGGTGRNTQYF. CDR3 DNA sequence: TGTGCCAGCAGCTTCGGCGGGACGGGCCGGAATACGCAGTATTTT.

The chain employs TRBV4-2 and TRBJ2-7; perhaps TRBD1 as D (5 bases). CDR1 and CDR2 from the germline V gene are LGHNA and YNFKEQ. Trimming cost V 0 bases and J 3 bases, with 15 bases left between them. The CDR3 extends over 16 amino acids. The CDR3 DNA sequence: TGTGCCAGCAGCCAAGATCAACAGGCCCAAGTCTACGAGCAGTACTTC. Protein sequence: CASSQDQQAQVYEQYF.

The chain combines TRBV5-1 with TRBJ2-2; maybe TRBD2 (6 bases). Germline CDR1 is SGHRS and CDR2 is YFSETQ. Trimming removed 4 bases at V and 1 base at J, with 11 bases between. The CDR3 totals 15 residues. CDR3 amino acids: CASSPYSGNTGELFF. Written as DNA, the CDR3 is TGCGCCAGCAGCCCCTATAGCGGGAACACCGGGGAGCTGTTTTTT.

A single count supports this clone. The same CDR3 arises from other DNA sequences in this sample as well. CDR3 nucleotides: TGTGCCAGCAGTTCCCGGTACGAGCAGTACTTC. Protein product: CASSSRYEQYF. The chain uses TRBV27 and TRBJ2-7; no clear D. CDR1 is MNHEY, CDR2 SMNVEV, per germline (reference sequence). Trimming left V 4 bases short and J 4 bases short, with 5 bases between. The CDR3 totals 11 residues.

This chain joins TRBV3-1 (or the pseudogene TRBV3-2) and TRBJ2-7; D is possibly TRBD2 (6 bases). Germline V gene lookup returns CDR1 LGHDT and CDR2 YNNKEL (reference sequence). V was pared by 5 bases and J by 3 bases, with 14 bases between. This CDR3 comprises 14 residues. CDR3 DNA: TGTGCCAGCAGCGTCGGGACTCCAAACTACGAGCAGTACTTC. Protein product: CASSVGTPNYEQYF.